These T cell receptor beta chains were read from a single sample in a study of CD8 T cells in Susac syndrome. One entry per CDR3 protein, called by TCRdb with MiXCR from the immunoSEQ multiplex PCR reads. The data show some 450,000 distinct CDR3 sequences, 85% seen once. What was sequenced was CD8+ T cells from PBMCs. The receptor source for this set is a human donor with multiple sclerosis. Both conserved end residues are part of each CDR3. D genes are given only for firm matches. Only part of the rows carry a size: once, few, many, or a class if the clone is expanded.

TGTGCCAGCAGACCAGGAGGACAGGGCAATCAGCCCCAGCATTTT,CASRPGGQGNQPQHF,TRBD1,TRBV27,TRBJ1-5,-
TGTGCCAGCAAGGGACAGGGGGCAGACGAGCAGTACTTC,CASKGQGADEQYF,TRBD1,TRBV7-9,TRBJ2-7,few
TGCAGTGCTAGAGTAGTATTCGGGACAGCTGGTGGGGAGACCCAGTACTTC,CSARVVFGTAGGETQYF,TRBD1,TRBV20-1,TRBJ2-5,once
TGTGCCAGCAGCCGACTATTCGATGAGCAGTTCTTC,CASSRLFDEQFF,-,TRBV7-9,TRBJ2-1,-
TGTGCCAGCAGTTTAGAGACGGAGGAGACAGATACGCAGTATTTT,CASSLETEETDTQYF,-,TRBV28,TRBJ2-3,-
TGTGCCAGCAGCACCGACAGGGTGTATGGCTACACCTTC,CASSTDRVYGYTF,TRBD1,TRBV12-3/TRBV12-4,TRBJ1-2,-
TGCGCCAGCAGCCAAGCACGACAGGGCTACGAGCAGTACTTC,CASSQARQGYEQYF,TRBD1,TRBV4-1,TRBJ2-7,-
TGTGCCAGCAGTTACTTGGAGGTAGGCGCCAGCAACACTGAAGCTTTCTTT,CASSYLEVGASNTEAFF,-,TRBV6-5,TRBJ1-1,-
TGCGCCAGCAGCCGGCCCGGGACAACGAACACCGGGGAGCTGTTTTTT,CASSRPGTTNTGELFF,-,TRBV4-1,TRBJ2-2,-
TGTGCCAGCAGTTACCACCCGGAGGATTTGGAGACTGAAGCTTTCTTT,CASSYHPEDLETEAFF,-,TRBV6-5,TRBJ1-1,-
TGTGCCAGCAGTTCACCCTCGACCCCCCTAGCGGGAAGGTCCTACAATGAGCAGTTCTTC,CASSSPSTPLAGRSYNEQFF,TRBD2,TRBV12-3/TRBV12-4,TRBJ2-1,-
TGCGCCAGCAGCCAAGAAGGATTTAACACTAATGAAAAACTGTTTTTT,CASSQEGFNTNEKLFF,-,TRBV4-1,TRBJ1-4,-
TGTGCCAGTTCCATTAGCGGGGAAACAGATACGCAGTATTTT,CASSISGETDTQYF,TRBD2,TRBV19,TRBJ2-3,-
TGTGCCAGCAGTTTATCGGCGGGAGCCTACGAGCAGTACTTC,CASSLSAGAYEQYF,TRBD2,TRBV27,TRBJ2-7,-
TGCGCCAGCAGCCCGGGGAGGGAAAAACTGTTTTTT,CASSPGREKLFF,-,TRBV4-1,TRBJ1-4,-
TGTGCCAGCAGCCAAGTGACACCGGGACTAGCGGGGGGGTTGTTCAATGAGCAGTTCTTC,CASSQVTPGLAGGLFNEQFF,TRBD2,TRBV4-2,TRBJ2-1,-
TGTGCCAGCAGTGAACTATCGGCGGGACGGATTGACGAGCAGTACTTC,CASSELSAGRIDEQYF,-,TRBV25-1,TRBJ2-7,-
TGTGCCAGCAGCCAAGACGGGTCCCACTATGGCTACACCTTC,CASSQDGSHYGYTF,-,TRBV3-1,TRBJ1-2,-
TGTGCCAGCAGTTCCCCTCGTGGGGAGCTGTTTTTT,CASSSPRGELFF,-,TRBV27,TRBJ2-2,-
TGTGCCAGCAGTTTTCGGCTCGGAGCGGGAGATCCCACAGATACGCAGTATTTT,CASSFRLGAGDPTDTQYF,TRBD2,TRBV28,TRBJ2-3,-
TGCGCCAGCAGCCAGCCAGGGACCACTGAAGCTTTCTTT,CASSQPGTTEAFF,-,TRBV4-1,TRBJ1-1,-
TGCGCCAGCAGCCAAGATGGCCTAGCGGGGGGCAATGAGCAGTTCTTC,CASSQDGLAGGNEQFF,TRBD2,TRBV4-1,TRBJ2-1,-
TGTGCCAGCAGTTTTTCCGTAGGACGGGAGCAGTACTTC,CASSFSVGREQYF,-,TRBV27,TRBJ2-7,-
TGTGCCAGCAGTTGGGGGACAGCCTACGAGCAGTACTTC,CASSWGTAYEQYF,TRBD1,TRBV27,TRBJ2-7,few
TGCGCCAGCAGCCAAGTCTGGGTAGAGGAAAACACCATATATTTT,CASSQVWVEENTIYF,-,TRBV4-1,TRBJ1-3,-
TGTGCCAGCAGTGTAGGGGTTGGATGGGCGAACACTGAAGCTTTCTTT,CASSVGVGWANTEAFF,-,TRBV25-1,TRBJ1-1,-
TGCGCCAGCCAAGAGCTGAGGGAAGTTAATGAAAAACTGTTTTTT,CASQELREVNEKLFF,-,TRBV10-2,TRBJ1-4,-
TGTGCCAGCAGCTCGGGACAGGGCAGGAATGAGCAGTTCTTC,CASSSGQGRNEQFF,TRBD1,TRBV7-6,TRBJ2-1,-
TGTGCCAGCAGTTACGTAGCGGGAATAGGCCAAGAGACCCAGTACTTC,CASSYVAGIGQETQYF,TRBD2,TRBV6-5,TRBJ2-5,few
TGCGCCAGCAGTGCGACGGTGTTGAACACTGAAGCTTTCTTT,CASSATVLNTEAFF,-,TRBV10-2,TRBJ1-1,-
TGTGCCAGCAGTTTAGGAGGGACAGGGCATACGCAGTATTTT,CASSLGGTGHTQYF,TRBD1,TRBV27,TRBJ2-3,-
TGTGCCAGCAGCTTAGTTGCTTACGAGCAGTACTTC,CASSLVAYEQYF,-,TRBV7-9,TRBJ2-7,many
TGCAGCGTCTATTACGCAGGGATGAACACTGAAGCTTTCTTT,CSVYYAGMNTEAFF,-,TRBV29-1,TRBJ1-1,-
TGCAGTGCTAGATCAGGCTACGAGCAGTACTTC,CSARSGYEQYF,-,TRBV20-1,TRBJ2-7,few
TGTGCCAGCAGCCAATTCGTCCGTGAGCAGTTCTTC,CASSQFVREQFF,-,TRBV3-1,TRBJ2-1,-
TGCAGTGCTGAGGGGAGGCTCGCTACCTACGAGCAGTACTTC,CSAEGRLATYEQYF,-,TRBV20-1,TRBJ2-7,-
TGTGCCAGCAGCTCTCCACGGGGACTAGCGGGACAAGGTTACAATGAGCAGTTCTTC,CASSSPRGLAGQGYNEQFF,TRBD2,TRBV7-3,TRBJ2-1,-
TGTGCCAGCACCTGGGGGGCTGAAGCTTTCTTT,CASTWGAEAFF,-,TRBV5-8,TRBJ1-1,-
TGTGCCAGCAGAACGGGGGGCCGCACCGGGGAGCTGTTTTTT,CASRTGGRTGELFF,-,TRBV27,TRBJ2-2,-
TGTGCCAGCAGTGCCCCCCATGAAGGTACCGGTTACGAGCAGTACTTC,CASSAPHEGTGYEQYF,-,TRBV12-3/TRBV12-4,TRBJ2-7,once
TGTGCCAGCAGGTATACAGGGGCTCACAATGAGCAGTTCTTC,CASRYTGAHNEQFF,TRBD1,TRBV12-3/TRBV12-4,TRBJ2-1,-
TGTGCCAGCACGTGGGAGGATAATGAAAAACTGTTTTTT,CASTWEDNEKLFF,-,TRBV11-2,TRBJ1-4,-
TGTGCCAGCAGCTTAGTAAGCGGGGGGCCCTCCTACGAGCAGTACTTC,CASSLVSGGPSYEQYF,TRBD2,TRBV7-8,TRBJ2-7,-
TGTGCCAGCAGGGGGACTAGCGGGAGGTCCGCCTACGAGCAGTACTTC,CASRGTSGRSAYEQYF,TRBD2,TRBV28,TRBJ2-7,-
TGTGCCAGCAGTTACTCTCTAGCGGGAGTTTCAGATACGCAGTATTTT,CASSYSLAGVSDTQYF,TRBD2,TRBV6-5,TRBJ2-3,-
TGTGCCAGCAGTTTAACCCTAGCGGGTCAATACAATGAGCAGTTCTTC,CASSLTLAGQYNEQFF,TRBD2,TRBV12-3/TRBV12-4,TRBJ2-1,-
TGCAGCGTTGAAGGCGGGTGGCCCTCCGAGCAGTACTTC,CSVEGGWPSEQYF,-,TRBV29-1,TRBJ2-7,-
TGTGCCAGCAGTTACACCAGGACAGTTCAAGAGACCCAGTACTTC,CASSYTRTVQETQYF,-,TRBV6-5,TRBJ2-5,-
TGTGCCAGCGGCGGAAGGGTCAACTATGGCTACACCTTC,CASGGRVNYGYTF,-,TRBV27,TRBJ1-2,-
TGCAGTGCTAGAGATATCACTAGCGGGAGGTACGAGCAGTACTTC,CSARDITSGRYEQYF,TRBD2,TRBV20-1,TRBJ2-7,-
TGTGCCAGCACCCCTAGAGGGGGGAATGGCTACACCTTC,CASTPRGGNGYTF,-,TRBV28,TRBJ1-2,once
TGTGCCAGCAGCACCGAGACAGGGGAGGATACAGATACGCAGTATTTT,CASSTETGEDTDTQYF,TRBD1,TRBV7-9,TRBJ2-3,-
TGCGCCAGCAGCCAAGAGTGGAAAGGGAGTCCCTACGAGCAGTACTTC,CASSQEWKGSPYEQYF,-,TRBV4-1,TRBJ2-7,-
TGTGCCAGCAGCCAGGACAGTTCCGTCAATCAGCCCCAGCATTTT,CASSQDSSVNQPQHF,-,TRBV3-1,TRBJ1-5,-
TGTGCCAGCAGTCACAGGGAAGACTATGGCTACACCTTC,CASSHREDYGYTF,-,TRBV6-5,TRBJ1-2,once
TGTGCCACCGGCGGGGACTATGGCTACACCTTC,CATGGDYGYTF,-,TRBV7-9,TRBJ1-2,-
TGCGCCAGCAGCCAAGATAGGGGGGATGGAACTGAAGCTTTCTTT,CASSQDRGDGTEAFF,-,TRBV4-1,TRBJ1-1,-
TGTGCCAGCAGCTTAGCAGGGGTCCGGGCCTATGGCTACACCTTC,CASSLAGVRAYGYTF,-,TRBV11-2,TRBJ1-2,-
TGTGCCAGCAGCTTAGGTTCGGGAGTGGGAGAGACCCAGTACTTC,CASSLGSGVGETQYF,-,TRBV7-8,TRBJ2-5,-
TGCGCCAGCAGCTTTTTCGCGGGGGGAACCTACGAGCAGTACTTC,CASSFFAGGTYEQYF,TRBD2,TRBV5-1,TRBJ2-7,-